This TCR beta chain was captured by sequencing in a study of blood T cell repertoires in COVID-19. This study enrolled people aged 18 to 89 from around 26 US geographic areas. TCRdb's copy holds only in-frame clones and misses some; the assay was immunoSEQ multiplex PCR. The table includes around 300,000 clones, 85% to 90% detected once. The origin of this receptor is a woman aged 55-75 years who had recovered from COVID-19. Sequences were obtained from PBMCs or T cells enriched from blood (not recorded which).

The CDR3 is CASSRQGDSNQPQHF. The CDR3 region has the DNA TGTGCCAGTAGCCGGCAGGGCGATAGCAATCAGCCCCAGCATTTT. The chain uses TRBV19 and TRBJ1-5; possibly TRBD1 for D (5 bases). The CDR3 totals 15 residues. Trimming removed 6 bases from V and 0 bases from J, with 12 bases in between. The germline V gene encodes CDR1 LNHDA and CDR2 SQIVND (reference sequence).